The clone carrying this TCR beta chain showed up just a few times. Antigen unknown. These data come from a study of tumor and adjacent non-tumor tissue in lung cancer. On the study more broadly: Patients were aged roughly 30 to 76, fewer than twelve men and about five women, stage I to III. Samples averaged approximately 3.9 million productive TCRbeta reads each.

The template was RNA from unsorted bulk tissue. Chemotherapy-naive patients with new lung cancer underwent thoracic surgery in China, August–November 2014. The library came from three nested PCR rounds adapted from ARM-PCR protocols. TCRdb reanalysed the multiplex PCR reads using MiXCR and keeps one entry per CDR3 protein. This sample carries 220,000 or so distinct CDR3 sequences, 71% of them seen once, and the ten largest clones take less than 25%. Study-level results: Tumor repertoires had a smaller top 100 clone share than normal lung.

The V gene's germline CDR1 is SEHNR and CDR2 FQNEAQ (reference sequence). Trimming cost V 6 bases and J 0 bases, with 8 bases left between them. CDR3 length equals 14 residues. This TCR was sampled from a man in his 60s with non-small cell lung cancer. The chain has TRBV7-9 and TRBJ1-4; no reliable D call. The sample comprised lung tumor tissue. This chain's CDR3 is CASRRDSTNEKLFF. DNA for the CDR3: TGTGCCAGCAGACGAGACTCAACTAATGAAAAACTGTTTTTT.